Shown below are 20 T cell receptor beta chains from a single sample sequenced in a study of shared clonotypes between healthy human individuals. Data came from immunoSEQ multiplex PCR; TCRdb stores just in-frame clones and leaves some out. The table shows millions of clones, with roughly 95% occurring only once. The material sequenced was naive CD4+ T cells sorted from blood. Described subset: CD45RA+ positively selected. These receptors came from a man younger than 35 in good health.

Comment on this clone: The same CDR3 also results from other DNA sequences found in this sample. The chain joins TRBV6-1 to TRBJ2-7, with TRBD1 as a possible D gene (6 bases). Trimming took off 0 bases at V and 2 bases at J, with 8 bases between the two ends. CDR3 size: 14 residues. CDR1 and CDR2 (germline): MNHNS, SASEGT. The CDR3 nucleotides are TGTGCCAGCAGTGAAGCGTGGGGGCCCTACGAGCAGTACTTC. It is translated as CASSEAWGPYEQYF.

The chain combines TRBV6-5 with TRBJ2-4; possibly TRBD2 for D (5 bases). The germline V gene has CDR1 MNHEY and CDR2 SVGAGI. Deletions cut 6 bases from V and 7 bases from J, with 19 bases between. CDR3 length: 15 amino acids. CDR3 sequence: CASSSLPQSGNIQYF. In DNA form, the CDR3 reads TGTGCCAGCAGCTCACTTCCACAGTCGGGGAACATTCAGTACTTC.

The CDR3 protein is CSVSSGAGVTGELFF. The CDR3, as DNA: TGCAGCGTTTCGTCCGGGGCAGGGGTAACCGGGGAGCTGTTTTTT. The V gene is TRBV29-1, the J gene TRBJ2-2; perhaps TRBD1 as D (6 bases). The germline gives CDR1 SQVTM, CDR2 ANQGSEA. The V end was cut by 5 bases, the J end by 5 bases, with 18 bases between. CDR3 length: 15 amino acids.

In the case of this clone: The same CDR3 also results from other DNA sequences found in this sample. The chain carries TRBV7-2 and TRBJ2-2; D might be TRBD1 (6 bases). This CDR3 contains 14 residues. Germline values: CDR1 SGHTA, CDR2 FQGNSA. V was clipped by 1 base and J by 5 bases, with 8 bases between them. The CDR3 sequence: CASSLGQGTGELFF. The CDR3 DNA reads as TGTGCCAGCAGCTTAGGGCAGGGGACCGGGGAGCTGTTTTTT. The variable domain in full, completed from reference TRBV7-2 and TRBJ2-2, reads GAGVSQSPSNKVTEKGKDVELRCDPISGHTALYWYRQSLGQGLEFLIYFQGNSAPDKSGLPSDRFSAERTGGSVSTLTIQRTQQEDSAVYLCASSLGQGTGELFFGEGSRLTVL.

This chain joins TRBV7-9 and TRBJ2-3; 10 bases are a match to TRBD1. Trimming cost V 4 bases and J 2 bases; bases outside gene matches: 6. The length of the CDR3 is 16 residues. Germline V gene sequence: CDR1 SEHNR, CDR2 FQNEAQ (reference sequence). The CDR3 loop reads CASSYRTGGLTDTQYF. DNA of the CDR3: TGTGCCAGCAGCTATAGGACAGGGGGGCTCACAGATACGCAGTATTTT. Full variable domain (missing parts from reference TRBV7-9 and TRBJ2-3): DTGVSQNPRHKITKRGQNVTFRCDPISEHNRLYWYRQTLGQGPEFLTYFQNEAQLEKSRLLSDRFSAERPKGSFSTLEIQRTEQGDSAMYLCASSYRTGGLTDTQYFGPGTRLTVL.

The chain is built from TRBV30 and TRBJ1-6, with TRBD1 as a possible D gene (6 bases). V shed 5 bases and J shed 7 bases, with 12 bases lying between them. The CDR3 contains 13 residues. Germline assignment: CDR1 GTSNPN and CDR2 SVGIG (reference sequence). The CDR3: CAWGTGQNSPLHF. DNA of the CDR3: TGTGCCTGGGGAACAGGGCAAAATTCACCCCTCCACTTT.

As to this clone: Other DNA sequences in the sample encode the same CDR3. The chain joins TRBV18 to TRBJ2-3; 8 nucleotides match TRBD2. Germline assignment: CDR1 KGHSH and CDR2 LQKENI. The CDR3 sequence is 15 residues long. Losses at the gene ends were 2 bases for V and 2 bases for J; bases not matched to a gene: 3. The CDR3 here is CASSPNSGNTDTQYF. The DNA of the CDR3 is TGTGCCAGCTCACCAAATAGCGGGAACACAGATACGCAGTATTTT.

About this clone: Here the CDR3 omits its conserved ending phenylalanine or tryptophan, so a read error is the likely source. The chain has TRBV6-5 and TRBJ1-2; D may be TRBD1 (6 bases). This CDR3 spans 11 amino acids. Trimming shortened V by 10 bases and J by 5 bases, and 11 bases separated the two germline ends. Germline V CDR1 and CDR2: MNHEY, SVGAGI. The CDR3 DNA reads as TGTGCCACCGGACAGCTTTATGGCTACACCCTC. Its translation is CATGQLYGYTL.

This sequence joins TRBV28 and TRBJ1-2; a weak D match, TRBD1 (5 bases). Trimming removed 5 bases from V and 4 bases from J, with 17 bases in between. The CDR3 loop spans 15 amino acids. From germline, CDR1 is MDHEN and CDR2 SYDVKM. The CDR3 DNA reads TGTGCCAGCAGTCAGGGCTTTCGGGAGGCCTATGGCTACACCTTC. Its translation: CASSQGFREAYGYTF.

V and J are TRBV4-3 and TRBJ2-7; the match to TRBD2 covers 8 bases. Looked up from germline, CDR1 is LGHNA and CDR2 is YSLEER. CDR3 size: 15 residues. The J segment lost 3 bases and the V segment lost 3 bases, leaving 7 bases of the junction unmatched. CDR3 region: CASSQETSGFYEQYF. The CDR3 coding sequence is TGCGCCAGCAGCCAGGAAACTAGCGGTTTCTACGAGCAGTACTTC.

This chain uses TRBV9 with TRBJ1-3; 7 bases map to TRBD1. Germline CDR1 and CDR2: SGDLS and YYNGEE. The J segment lost 0 bases and the V segment lost 4 bases, leaving 7 bases of the junction unmatched. This CDR3 is built from 16 residues. The CDR3 protein is CASSPRDRFSGNTIYF. Written as DNA, the CDR3 is TGTGCCAGCAGCCCCCGGGACAGATTCTCTGGAAACACCATATATTTT.

The rearrangement links TRBV7-2 to TRBJ1-1; D is unresolved. Per the germline V gene, CDR1 is SGHTA and CDR2 is FQGNSA. This CDR3 contains 14 residues. V was pared by 6 bases and J by 4 bases, with 15 bases between. The CDR3 region has the DNA TGTGCCAGCAGAGGCGGGATAAGGAGCACTGAAGCTTTCTTT. Protein sequence: CASRGGIRSTEAFF.

The chain joins TRBV5-5 to TRBJ2-7; 7 nucleotides line up with TRBD1. In germline, CDR1 is SGHKS, CDR2 YYEKEE (reference sequence). The CDR3 loop spans 14 amino acids. After removal of 4 bases from V and 5 bases from J, the junction contained 9 bases not matched to a gene. Here the CDR3 reads CASSLRQGGDEQYF. CDR3 in DNA: TGTGCCAGCAGCCTAAGACAGGGTGGCGACGAGCAGTACTTC.

This clone has only one observation. The chain has TRBV7-2 and TRBJ1-1; D is ambiguous. Germline CDR1 is SGHTA and CDR2 is FQGNSA. The germline V and J ends were trimmed by 1 base and 7 bases, with 13 bases remaining between them. The CDR3 consists of 14 residues. The CDR3 loop reads CASSLVVVSDEAFF. CDR3 DNA: TGTGCCAGCAGCTTAGTGGTGGTTAGTGATGAAGCTTTCTTT.

Note on this clone: Relative to the germline gene, one junction end is altered; a read error may explain this. V gene TRBV5-6 combines with J gene TRBJ2-5, with 7 bases matching TRBD1. CDR1 SGHDT and CDR2 YYEEEE come from the germline V gene. The CDR3 has 13 residues. CDR3 sequence reads: CASRLGQQETQYF. The CDR3 DNA is TGTGCCAGCAGGTTGGGACAGCAAGAGACCCAGTACTTC.

About this clone: This CDR3 is also generated by other DNA sequences in the sample. The rearrangement joins TRBV30 to TRBJ1-1, with D unclear. V dropped 0 bases and J dropped 0 bases, with 5 bases sitting between them. The germline V gene encodes CDR1 GTSNPN and CDR2 SVGIG (reference sequence). CDR3 length: 13 residues. Here the CDR3 reads CAWSVLLNTEAFF. The CDR3 nucleotides are TGTGCCTGGAGTGTACTGCTGAACACTGAAGCTTTCTTT.

The chain has TRBV6-5 and TRBJ1-5; D may be TRBD1 (5 bases). The CDR3 totals 15 residues. The germline V gene encodes CDR1 MNHEY and CDR2 SVGAGI. V was clipped by 6 bases and J by 6 bases, with 18 bases between them. In DNA form, the CDR3 reads TGTGCCAGCAGCCAAGGAGGAGGGGCAGGTCAGCCCCAGCATTTT. Translation gives CASSQGGGAGQPQHF.

The chain recombines TRBV15 with TRBJ2-2; 13 bases align to TRBD2. The CDR3 has 16 amino acids. Trimming at V came to 6 bases and at J to 6 bases, leaving 7 bases not matched to a gene. Germline V gene lookup returns CDR1 LNHNV and CDR2 YYDKDF (reference sequence). CDR3 loop: CATRDGLAGVAGELFF. DNA of the CDR3: TGTGCCACCAGGGACGGACTAGCGGGAGTTGCCGGGGAGCTGTTTTTT. Looking up the rest from reference TRBV15 and TRBJ2-2 gives the full variable domain: DAMVIQNPRYQVTQFGKPVTLSCSQTLNHNVMYWYQQKSSQAPKLLFHYYDKDFNNEADTPDNFQSRRPNTSFCFLDIRSPGLGDTAMYLCATRDGLAGVAGELFFGEGSRLTVL.

This rearrangement joins TRBV5-6 to TRBJ2-7; TRBD2 matches at 8 bases. Germline CDR1 and CDR2: SGHDT and YYEEEE. Germline trimming cut 4 bases from V and 2 bases from J; bases unmatched to any gene: 2. This CDR3 region has 13 residues. CDR3 loop: CASSPGGTYEQYF. DNA of the CDR3: TGTGCCAGCAGCCCGGGGGGGACCTACGAGCAGTACTTC.

The chain uses TRBV6-4 and TRBJ1-6; 7 bases are shared with TRBD1. Germline-derived CDR1 and CDR2 are MRHNA and SNTAGT. The CDR3 has 15 residues. V gave up 6 bases and J gave up 6 bases; unmatched junction bases: 8. CDR3 DNA: TGTGCCAGCAGACGGGACAGCGGACTTAATTCACCCCTCCACTTT. Its protein is CASRRDSGLNSPLHF.